This T cell receptor beta chain emerged from a study of blood T cell repertoires in COVID-19. As for the study in general: Acute and convalescent COVID-19 specimens originated in the United States, Italy and Spain. Sources were T cells, B-cell-depleted T cells, or PBMCs; the material itself was cDNA or gDNA.

This CDR3 is 18 amino acids long. Per germline, CDR1 SNHLY and CDR2 FYNNEI. With V trimmed by 6 bases and J by 1 base, 12 bases remained unmatched. As handled by the study authors: Quantification of nucleated cells was approximated via reference gene primer amplification. Clones were read by immunoSEQ multiplex PCR, and TCRdb kept only the in-frame ones, dropping some. V and J calls and clone size are given by that table; D and trimming were obtained from the DNA. Seen here are roughly 240,000 clones, around 80% observed once, and the top ten hold around 1.9%. The chain couples TRBV2 to TRBJ1-1, with 12 positions matching TRBD1. Sequencing was done on a sample of peripheral blood. The receptor was derived from a woman older than 75 with acute or convalescent COVID-19. The CDR3 sequence is CASRTRDRGRFWNTEAFF. The CDR3 DNA sequence: TGTGCCAGCAGAACCCGGGACAGGGGGCGATTTTGGAACACTGAAGCTTTCTTT.